One and the same sample provided the 30 T cell receptor beta chains below, sequenced in a study of regulatory T cells in long-lasting Graves disease. Time point indicated: persistent/refractory GD, antithyroid drugs over 5 years with positive TRAb. PBMC RNA served as the TCR library source. In building TCR beta libraries, iRepertoire HTBI primers were used together with Arm-PCR of CDR3 regions. TCRdb re-called the multiplex PCR reads with MiXCR, one entry per CDR3 protein. The sample holds 350,000 to 500,000 distinct CDR3 sequences, over 20% seen once. The sequencing here drew on peripheral blood mononuclear cells (PBMCs), taken when the disease was refractory, from a patient treated with antithyroid drugs. Receptors originate from a female donor with Graves disease.

This clonotype was observed at least ten times. The gene calls are TRBV28 and TRBJ1-5, with 7 bases matching TRBD1. The germline CDR1 and CDR2 sequences are MDHEN and SYDVKM. The V segment lost 3 bases and the J segment 9 bases; nucleotides outside the gene matches: 8. CDR3 size: 14 residues. The CDR3 nucleotides read TGTGCCAGCAGTTTCGAGGGGGCACAAGCGCCCCAGCATTTT. This codes for CASSFEGAQAPQHF.

This clonotype was recorded a few times. The chain recombines TRBV4-1 with TRBJ2-5; possibly TRBD1 for D (5 bases). Trimming removed 2 bases at V and 2 bases at J, with 12 bases between. CDR3 length: 15 residues. Germline V gene lookup returns CDR1 MGHRA and CDR2 YSYEKL. DNA for the CDR3: TGCGCCAGCAGCCAATTTGGACACTCACAAGAGACCCAGTACTTC. Protein product: CASSQFGHSQETQYF.

For this clonotype: A much more abundant neighbour one base away suggests this may be a read error. The chain couples TRBV28 to TRBJ2-7; 10 bases match TRBD2. The CDR3 extends over 16 amino acids. Trimming at V came to 0 bases and at J to 5 bases, leaving 7 bases not matched to a gene. Germline V CDR1 and CDR2: MDHEN, SYDVKM. The CDR3, as DNA: TGTGCCAGCAGTTTATGGCCCAGCGGGAGGGGTAACGAGCAGTACTTC. Protein product: CASSLWPSGRGNEQYF.

V is TRBV11-2 and J is TRBJ1-1, with D perhaps matching TRBD1 (6 bases). Germline V lookup: CDR1 SGHAT, CDR2 FQNNGV. This CDR3 region has 13 residues. Trimming left V 5 bases short and J 2 bases short, with 9 bases between. CDR3 residues: CASSPDSNTEAFF. The CDR3 nucleotides read TGTGCCAGCAGCCCGGACAGTAACACTGAAGCTTTCTTT.

To note about this clonotype: A much larger clone is a single base away; this may be a read error. V is TRBV28 and J is TRBJ1-6; D is perhaps TRBD1 (5 bases). CDR1 is MDHEN, CDR2 SYDVKM, per germline. The CDR3 loop spans 14 amino acids. The CDR3 loop reads CASSLGGAGSPPHF. In DNA, the CDR3 is TGTGCCAGCAGTTTGGGAGGGGCGGGCTCACCCCCCCACTTT.

This clonotype was counted between two and nine times. This chain connects TRBV19 to TRBJ1-5; 8 positions agree with TRBD1. The CDR3 totals 15 residues. Losses at the gene ends were 5 bases for V and 3 bases for J; bases not matched to a gene: 6. Germline assignment: CDR1 LNHDA and CDR2 SQIVND (reference sequence). The CDR3: CASSPRTGPNQPQHF. The CDR3 DNA follows: TGTGCCAGTAGTCCAAGGACAGGGCCCAATCAGCCCCAGCATTTT.

The rearrangement joins TRBV27 to TRBJ2-2, with 8 bases fitting TRBD2. Per germline, CDR1 MNHEY and CDR2 SMNVEV (reference sequence). The ends lost 5 bases at V and 5 bases at J; junction bases unmatched: 10. The CDR3 contains 16 residues. The chain's CDR3 is CASSPLYPGGTGELFF. The DNA for the CDR3 is TGTGCCAGCAGTCCCCTCTACCCGGGGGGGACCGGGGAGCTGTTTTTT.

There are many counts of this clonotype. The V call is TRBV12-3 or TRBV12-4, the J call TRBJ1-2; 9 bases are shared with TRBD1. This CDR3 has 14 amino acids. J gave up 8 bases and V 8 bases, and 12 bases lay outside the gene matches. In DNA form, the CDR3 reads TGTGCCAGCGGCCCGGGACAGGGATCCTCAGGCTACACCTTC. It specifies CASGPGQGSSGYTF.

Note on this clonotype: At one end, the junction sequence differs from germline, possibly due to a read error. The rearrangement uses TRBV12-3 or TRBV12-4 and TRBJ1-2, with D possibly matching TRBD1 (5 bases). The CDR3 contains 17 residues. CDR3 amino acids: CASSGGKQPFRNHGYTF. The CDR3 bases are TGTGCCAGCAGTGGGGGAAAACAACCTTTTCGGAACCATGGCTACACTTTC.

This clonotype was seen only a few times. The chain is built from TRBV6-1 and TRBJ2-7; 11 bases fit TRBD2. J lost 1 base, V lost 5 bases, and 10 bases had no gene match. Germline assignment: CDR1 MNHNS and CDR2 SASEGT. The CDR3 runs to 17 residues. The CDR3 nucleotides are TGTGCCAGCAGTCCGCCCCCTTTAGCGGGAGGGTCCTACGAGCAGTACTTC. It specifies CASSPPPLAGGSYEQYF.

The chain recombines TRBV19 with TRBJ1-1; TRBD1 aligns across 9 bases. Trimming at V came to 7 bases and at J to 0 bases, leaving 3 bases not matched to a gene. The CDR3 runs to 14 residues. The germline V gene has CDR1 LNHDA and CDR2 SQIVND (reference sequence). This CDR3 reads CASTRTGVNTEAFF. In DNA form, the CDR3 reads TGTGCCAGTACCCGGACAGGGGTGAACACTGAAGCTTTCTTT.

CDR3 sequence reads: CASSLWTVATNEKLFF. The CDR3 region has the DNA TGTGCCAGCAGCCTCTGGACAGTTGCAACTAATGAAAAACTGTTTTTT. This chain joins TRBV7-2 and TRBJ1-4, with a weak D call TRBD1 (6 bases). Germline V gives CDR1 SGHTA, CDR2 FQGNSA. The germline V and J ends were trimmed by 5 bases and 0 bases, with 13 bases remaining between them. This CDR3 contains 16 residues.

The table lists this clonotype with many counts. The chain is built from TRBV5-6 and TRBJ2-7; D tentatively reads TRBD1 or TRBD2 (5 bases each). The length of the CDR3 is 17 residues. V was clipped by 3 bases and J by 5 bases, with 24 bases between them. CDR1 SGHDT and CDR2 YYEEEE come from the germline V gene. The CDR3 nucleotides read TGTGCCAGCAGCTACGTCCGGGACCCTAAGGGTGAGGACGAGCAGTACTTC. This codes for CASSYVRDPKGEDEQYF.

This clonotype was counted at least ten times. The V gene is TRBV20-1, the J gene TRBJ2-4; D is undetermined. This CDR3 contains 13 residues. Germline CDR1 DFQATT, CDR2 SNEGSKA (reference sequence). V was trimmed by 5 bases and J by 0 bases, leaving 8 bases between them. CDR3 amino acids: CSAGDLAKNIQYF. CDR3 sequence (DNA): TGCAGTGCTGGGGATCTAGCCAAAAACATTCAGTACTTC.

This clonotype was detected ten times or more. This chain links TRBV28 with TRBJ2-7; weak D call: TRBD2 (5 bases). The CDR3 length is 14 residues. The germline gives CDR1 MDHEN, CDR2 SYDVKM. Trimming stripped 6 bases from V and 2 bases from J, with 14 bases between. Written as DNA, the CDR3 is TGTGCCAGCAGATCGCCGGAGGTTCCCTACGAGCAGTACTTC. Its protein is CASRSPEVPYEQYF.

V gene TRBV15 combines with J gene TRBJ1-2, with 11 bases aligning to TRBD1. The germline CDR1 and CDR2 sequences are LNHNV and YYDKDF (reference sequence). After removal of 0 bases from V and 2 bases from J, the junction contained 2 bases not matched to a gene. The CDR3 sequence is 16 residues long. CDR3 loop: CATSREGTGGNYGYTF. The CDR3 coding sequence is TGTGCCACCAGCAGAGAAGGGACAGGGGGGAACTATGGCTACACCTTC.

This clonotype was counted a few times. A much larger clone differs from this one at a single base, so this may be a read error. The chain combines TRBV7-3 with TRBJ2-5; D gene unclear. Deletions cut 2 bases from V and 3 bases from J, with 7 bases between. The CDR3 has 13 amino acids. CDR1 is SGHTA and CDR2 is FQGTGA in the germline V gene. The DNA of the CDR3 is TGTGCCAGCAGCTTATTCCGGGAAGAGACCCAGTACTTC. Residues: CASSLFREETQYF. The variable domain in full, with the rest retrieved from reference TRBV7-3 and TRBJ2-5, is GAGVSQTPSNKVTEKGKYVELRCDPISGHTALYWYRQSLGQGPEFLIYFQGTGAADDSGLPNDRFFAVRPEGSVSTLKIQRTERGDSAVYLCASSLFREETQYFGPGTRLLVL.

The V call is TRBV7-2, the J call TRBJ2-5; a weak D match, TRBD2 (5 bases). The CDR3 consists of 12 residues. The germline V and J ends were trimmed by 5 bases and 12 bases, with 16 bases remaining between them. The germline CDR1 and CDR2 sequences are SGHTA and FQGNSA. This CDR3 is CASSPGEAAKYF. DNA of the CDR3: TGTGCCAGCAGCCCGGGTGAAGCGGCAAAGTACTTC. Based on the CDR3 plus reference TRBV7-2 and TRBJ2-5, the full variable domain is GAGVSQSPSNKVTEKGKDVELRCDPISGHTALYWYRQSLGQGLEFLIYFQGNSAPDKSGLPSDRFSAERTGGSVSTLTIQRTQQEDSAVYLCASSPGEAAKYFGPGTRLLVL.

A remark on this clonotype: This may arise from a read error, as a much more abundant clone is one base away. The CDR3 ends on some other residue instead of the conserved phenylalanine or tryptophan, so this is likely a read error. The chain has TRBV6-2 or TRBV6-3 and TRBJ1-4; D is unclear. V gave up 4 bases and J gave up 7 bases, with 13 bases separating them. The CDR3 loop spans 14 amino acids. Per germline, CDR1 MNHEY and CDR2 SVGEGT. The CDR3 region is CASSFSRVGEKLFS. CDR3 nucleotides: TGTGCCAGCAGTTTTTCAAGGGTTGGTGAAAAACTGTTTTCT.

As to this clonotype: A much larger clone lies a single base off, so this may be a read error. The gene calls are TRBV2 and TRBJ1-4; D uncertain. Germline CDR1 and CDR2: SNHLY and FYNNEI. V lost 2 bases, J lost 9 bases, and 4 bases lay in between. The length of the CDR3 is 11 residues. In DNA, the CDR3 is TGTGCCAGCAGTGAAAATAAAAAACTGTTTTTT. Residues: CASSENKKLFF.

This clonotype was counted ten times or more. The chain is built from TRBV11-2 and TRBJ2-7; D is perhaps TRBD1 (6 bases). The CDR3 consists of 14 residues. Germline CDR1 is SGHAT and CDR2 is FQNNGV. V lost 5 bases and J lost 2, with 13 bases in between. CDR3 sequence: CASSPPGQPYEQYF. DNA of the CDR3: TGTGCCAGCAGCCCCCCCGGACAGCCCTACGAGCAGTACTTC.

About this clonotype: Lacking the conserved final phenylalanine or tryptophan, this CDR3 likely reflects a read error. The V gene is TRBV12-3 or TRBV12-4, the J gene TRBJ1-5; a possible D gene is TRBD1 (6 bases). The CDR3 runs to 15 residues. V was cut by 2 bases and J by 9 bases, with 17 bases left in between. This CDR3 reads CASSLRGGWDRPQHS. The DNA of the CDR3 is TGTGCCAGCAGTTTAAGGGGGGGTTGGGATCGGCCCCAGCATTCT.

V is TRBV5-8 and J is TRBJ2-3; 9 nucleotides agree with TRBD2. The CDR3 is 16 residues long. V trimming: 4 bases; J trimming: 6 bases; junction bases outside the gene matches: 12. Per germline, CDR1 SGHTS and CDR2 YDEGEE. CDR3 loop: CASSPWSSGRGDTQYF. The CDR3 DNA follows: TGTGCCAGCAGCCCGTGGAGTAGCGGGAGAGGCGATACGCAGTATTTT.

Many counts were recorded for this clonotype. CDR3 sequence: CAWRQRSEAFF. In nucleotides, the CDR3 is TGTGCCTGGAGACAAAGGAGTGAAGCTTTCTTT. The chain joins TRBV30 to TRBJ1-1; no reliable D call. The CDR3 runs 11 residues. CDR1 is GTSNPN, CDR2 SVGIG, per germline (reference sequence). V was trimmed by 3 bases and J by 7 bases, leaving 9 bases between them. Variable domain in full (rest from reference TRBV30 and TRBJ1-1): SQTIHQWPATLVQPVGSPLSLECTVEGTSNPNLYWYRQAAGRGLQLLFYSVGIGQISSEVPQNLSASRPQDRQFILSSKKLLLSDSGFYLCAWRQRSEAFFGQGTRLTVV.

The sample holds many counts of this clonotype. The rearrangement uses TRBV2 and TRBJ2-7; D possibly matches TRBD1 or TRBD2 (6 bases each). Germline V CDR1 and CDR2: SNHLY, FYNNEI. The CDR3 consists of 13 residues. V was pared by 8 bases and J by 6 bases, with 17 bases between. CDR3 DNA: TGTGCCAGCGATCAGACGGGGGCGGGCGAGCAGTACTTC. This codes for CASDQTGAGEQYF. The full variable domain, with the rest looked up from reference TRBV2 and TRBJ2-7, is EPEVTQTPSHQVTQMGQEVILRCVPISNHLYFYWYRQILGQKVEFLVSFYNNEISEKSEIFDDQFSVERPDGSNFTLKIRSTKLEDSAMYFCASDQTGAGEQYFGPGTRLTVT.

This clonotype was recorded many times. The rearrangement links TRBV20-1 to TRBJ2-5; 11 positions match TRBD2. Per the germline V gene, CDR1 is DFQATT and CDR2 is SNEGSKA (reference sequence). The CDR3 is 14 amino acids. V shed 6 bases and J 9 bases; nucleotides not matched to a gene: 12. CDR3 in amino acids: CSANGTSGPKSQYF. The CDR3 bases are TGCAGTGCGAACGGGACTAGCGGTCCCAAGTCCCAGTACTTC.

This clonotype was seen ten or more times. This sequence joins TRBV30 and TRBJ1-2, with D possibly TRBD1 on 6 matching bases. Per germline, CDR1 GTSNPN and CDR2 SVGIG (reference sequence). Between the trimmed V and J ends, which lost 2 bases and 4 bases, there was a span of 20 bases. This CDR3 has 16 residues. The CDR3 DNA sequence: TGTGCCTGGAGTCCTCCTCCGGGACATTACCGCTATGGCTACACCTTC. It encodes CAWSPPPGHYRYGYTF.

V gene TRBV20-1 combines with J gene TRBJ2-1; 11 positions match TRBD2. The V gene's germline CDR1 is DFQATT and CDR2 SNEGSKA (reference sequence). V lost 6 bases, J lost 0 bases, and 13 bases stayed unmatched. This CDR3 is 18 amino acids long. The CDR3 DNA reads TGCAGTGCGACTTCTATAGCGGGAGGGCCGAACTCCTACAATGAGCAGTTCTTC. Its translation: CSATSIAGGPNSYNEQFF.

This clonotype was detected many times. The chain joins TRBV28 to TRBJ1-2; tentative D call: TRBD1 (6 bases). Germline CDR1 reads MDHEN; CDR2 reads SYDVKM. This CDR3 is 14 amino acids long. V shed 4 bases and J shed 2 bases, with 11 bases lying between them. The CDR3 bases are TGTGCCAGCAGTTCCCCGGACAGAAACTATGGCTACACCTTC. This translates into CASSSPDRNYGYTF.

In DNA, the CDR3 is TGCAGTGCTAGGCACGCAAGAGACAGCGCCTACGAGCAGTACTTC. The encoded protein is CSARHARDSAYEQYF. This chain uses TRBV20-1 with TRBJ2-7; D possibly corresponds to TRBD1 (5 bases). V was cut by 3 bases and J by 2 bases, with 17 bases left in between. The CDR3 is 15 residues long. CDR1 DFQATT and CDR2 SNEGSKA come from the germline V gene (reference sequence).